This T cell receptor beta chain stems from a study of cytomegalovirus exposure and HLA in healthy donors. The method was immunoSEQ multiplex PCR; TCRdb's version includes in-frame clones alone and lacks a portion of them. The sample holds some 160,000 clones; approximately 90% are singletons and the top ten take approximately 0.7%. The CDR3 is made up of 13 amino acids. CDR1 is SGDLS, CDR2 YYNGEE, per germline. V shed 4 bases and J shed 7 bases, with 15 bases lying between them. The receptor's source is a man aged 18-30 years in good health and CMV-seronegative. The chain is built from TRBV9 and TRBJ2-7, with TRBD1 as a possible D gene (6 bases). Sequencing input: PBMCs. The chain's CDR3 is CASSPGHRGEQYV. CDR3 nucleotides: TGTGCCAGCAGCCCGGGACATCGTGGGGAGCAGTACGTC.